The 9 T cell receptor beta chains listed next were all sequenced from one sample in a study of regulatory T cells in long-lasting Graves disease. Noted time point: newly diagnosed GD, antithyroid drugs for less than 3 months. PBMCs provided the RNA from which the TCR library was made. Researchers made TCR beta libraries by using iRepertoire HTBI primers and running Arm-PCR on CDR3 regions. TCRdb re-called the multiplex PCR reads through MiXCR, storing one row per CDR3 protein. Of a few hundred thousand distinct CDR3 sequences in the sample, roughly 10% were seen once. The same specimen was also included in a second study, on T cells in Graves' hyperthyroidism and ophthalmopathy.

This material consisted of peripheral blood mononuclear cells (PBMCs), taken at new diagnosis, from a patient treated with antithyroid drugs. The receptor source for this set is a woman between 18 and 29 years old with Graves disease.

A few counts support this clonotype. J is TRBJ2-1 and V is TRBV20-1; D is tentatively TRBD1 or TRBD2 (5 bases each). V was clipped by 1 base and J by 3 bases, with 10 bases between them. The length of the CDR3 is 14 residues. Germline V gene sequence: CDR1 DFQATT, CDR2 SNEGSKA (reference sequence). The CDR3 reads CSARVGDLYNEQFF. DNA of the CDR3: TGCAGTGCTAGAGTAGGGGACCTCTACAATGAGCAGTTCTTC.

The chain combines TRBV24-1 with TRBJ2-3; D might be TRBD1 (5 bases). This CDR3 comprises 15 residues. CDR1 is KGHDR, CDR2 SFDVKD, per germline. Trimming cost V 3 bases and J 7 bases, with 16 bases left between them. This CDR3 is CATSDTTEPSHTQYF. CDR3 DNA: TGTGCCACCAGTGATACGACAGAGCCCAGTCATACGCAGTATTTT.

This clonotype occurred many times. The chain employs TRBV6-2 or TRBV6-3 and TRBJ1-2; the D gene is possibly TRBD1 (6 bases). The CDR3 is 14 residues long. V was trimmed by 6 bases and J by 4 bases, leaving 15 bases between them. Germline CDR1 reads MNHEY; CDR2 reads SVGEGT. CDR3 loop: CASRSGEFVYGYTF. The CDR3 DNA sequence: TGTGCCAGCAGGTCAGGGGAATTTGTCTATGGCTACACCTTC.

The CDR3 coding sequence is TGTGCCAGCAGCCCTCTATCTTGGCAAGAGACCCAGTACTTC. Translation: CASSPLSWQETQYF. The chain links TRBV6-2 or TRBV6-3 to TRBJ2-5, with no clear D. Per germline, CDR1 MNHEY and CDR2 SVGEGT. The CDR3 has 14 residues. Between the trimmed V and J ends, which lost 6 bases and 2 bases, there was a span of 13 bases.

This CDR3 is CASSTGTSAYNEQFF. The CDR3 DNA reads as TGTGCCAGTAGTACCGGGACTAGCGCCTACAATGAGCAGTTCTTC. V gene TRBV19 combines with J gene TRBJ2-1; 10 bases match TRBD2. Germline-derived CDR1 and CDR2 are LNHDA and SQIVND (reference sequence). J gave up 2 bases and V 4 bases, and 2 bases lay outside the gene matches. The CDR3 sequence is 15 residues long. Full variable domain (outside the CDR3, taken from reference TRBV19 and TRBJ2-1): DGGITQSPKYLFRKEGQNVTLSCEQNLNHDAMYWYRQDPGQGLRLIYYSQIVNDFQKGDIAEGYSVSREKKESFPLTVTSAQKNPTAFYLCASSTGTSAYNEQFFGPGTRLTVL.

This clonotype was seen ten or more times. This chain links TRBV11-2 with TRBJ1-2; 7 bases are a match to TRBD1. V lost 5 bases, J lost 8 bases, and 14 bases stayed unmatched. CDR3 length equals 15 residues. CDR1 and CDR2 from the germline V gene are SGHAT and FQNNGV. CDR3 loop: CASSTTGSEAWGYTF. The CDR3 DNA reads TGTGCCAGCAGCACGACAGGGTCAGAAGCTTGGGGCTACACCTTC.

This clonotype was counted many times. The rearrangement joins TRBV12-3 or TRBV12-4 to TRBJ1-1; unclear D gene. The V end was cut by 7 bases, the J end by 8 bases, with 20 bases between. This CDR3 region has 14 residues. The chain's CDR3 is CASTPSTALGEAFF. CDR3 sequence (DNA): TGTGCCAGCACCCCATCTACAGCTTTGGGGGAAGCTTTCTTT.

This clonotype was seen at least ten times. The DNA for the CDR3 is TGTGCCAGCAGCCCCTGGGCGGGAATTTTAACAGATACGCAGTATTTT. Translation gives CASSPWAGILTDTQYF. V is TRBV11-2 and J is TRBJ2-3; TRBD2 might be the D (6 bases). The V end lost 5 bases, the J end lost 3 bases, and 18 bases lay between the germline ends. The germline V gene encodes CDR1 SGHAT and CDR2 FQNNGV. The CDR3 is 16 residues long. The full variable domain, in which reference TRBV11-2 and TRBJ2-3 provide the parts outside the CDR3, is EAGVAQSPRYKIIEKRQSVAFWCNPISGHATLYWYQQILGQGPKLLIQFQNNGVVDDSQLPKDRFSAERLKGVDSTLKIQPAKLEDSAVYLCASSPWAGILTDTQYFGPGTRLTVL.

This clonotype has more than one count but fewer than ten. A much larger clonotype is one base distant, so this may be a read error. The V and J genes are TRBV7-9 and TRBJ1-1; 7 nucleotides align to TRBD1. This CDR3 has 15 amino acids. Germline values: CDR1 SEHNR, CDR2 FQNEAQ (reference sequence). The CDR3, as DNA: TGTGCCGGCAGCCCACAGACAGGGTTGTACACTGAAGCTTTCTTT. It specifies CAGSPQTGLYTEAFF.